This TCR beta chain originates from a study of cytomegalovirus exposure and HLA in healthy donors. On this clone: The antigen remains undetermined.

This CDR3 comprises 15 residues. V was trimmed by 1 base and J by 6 bases, leaving 14 bases between them. Germline CDR1 and CDR2: SGHVS and FNYEAQ. The study ran its PCR with 60 Vbeta and 13 Jbeta primers. Profiled with immunoSEQ multiplex PCR; TCRdb holds only in-frame clones, not every one. The data hold around 120,000 clones, with around 79% observed a single time. Study-wide results and caveats: In a later analysis, HLA-C alleles had the fewest associated TCRs, DRB1 alleles the most.

When sampled, the donors appeared nominally healthy, though they likely had unrecorded immune exposures. V and J are TRBV7-6 and TRBJ2-3; D is possibly TRBD2 (5 bases). The receptor was derived from a woman aged 35 to 49 in good health and CMV-seronegative. The source material was PBMCs. CDR3 in DNA: TGTGCCAGCAGCTTAGACGGGGTCCGTCCGGATACGCAGTATTTT. This encodes CASSLDGVRPDTQYF. Drawing the rest from reference TRBV7-6 and TRBJ2-3, the complete variable domain is GAGVSQSPRYKVTKRGQDVALRCDPISGHVSLYWYRQALGQGPEFLTYFNYEAQQDKSGLPNDRFSAERPEGSISTLTIQRTEQRDSAMYRCASSLDGVRPDTQYFGPGTRLTVL.